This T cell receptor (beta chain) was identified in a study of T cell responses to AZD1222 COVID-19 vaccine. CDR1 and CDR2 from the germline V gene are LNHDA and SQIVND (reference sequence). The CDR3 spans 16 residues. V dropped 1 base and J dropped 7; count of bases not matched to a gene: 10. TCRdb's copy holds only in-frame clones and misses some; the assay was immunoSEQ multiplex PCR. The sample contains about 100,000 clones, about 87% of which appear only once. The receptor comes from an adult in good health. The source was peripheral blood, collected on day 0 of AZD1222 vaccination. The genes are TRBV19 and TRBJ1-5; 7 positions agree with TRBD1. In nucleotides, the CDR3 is TGTGCCAGTAGTATAGTCCTGCGACAGGGTAACCAGCCCCAGCATTTT. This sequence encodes CASSIVLRQGNQPQHF.